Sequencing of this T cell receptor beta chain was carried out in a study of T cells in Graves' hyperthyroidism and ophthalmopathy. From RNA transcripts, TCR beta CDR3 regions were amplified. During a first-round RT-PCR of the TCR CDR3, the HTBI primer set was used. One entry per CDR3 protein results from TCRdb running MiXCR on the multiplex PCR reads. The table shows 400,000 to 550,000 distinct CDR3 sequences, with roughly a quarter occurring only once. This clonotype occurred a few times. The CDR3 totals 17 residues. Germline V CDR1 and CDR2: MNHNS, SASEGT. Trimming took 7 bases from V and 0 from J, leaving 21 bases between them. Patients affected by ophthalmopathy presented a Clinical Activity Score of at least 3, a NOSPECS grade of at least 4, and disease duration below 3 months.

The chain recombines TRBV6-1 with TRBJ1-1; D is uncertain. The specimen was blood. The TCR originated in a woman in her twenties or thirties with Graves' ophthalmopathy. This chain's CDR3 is CASTTRWAGGLNTEAFF. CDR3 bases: TGTGCCAGCACCACCCGATGGGCAGGAGGCCTGAACACTGAAGCTTTCTTT.